The 13 T cell receptor beta chains in this list originate from one sample, sequenced in a study of regulatory T cells in long-lasting Graves disease. Stated time point: persistent/refractory GD, antithyroid drugs over 5 years with positive TRAb. There was RNA extracted from PBMCs, and the TCR library was made from it. To make TCR beta libraries, researchers used iRepertoire HTBI primers and Arm-PCR of CDR3 regions. TCRdb re-called the multiplex PCR reads through MiXCR, storing one row per CDR3 protein. This table holds 350,000 to 450,000 distinct CDR3 sequences, roughly 25% found once. Sequencing used peripheral blood mononuclear cells (PBMCs), obtained when the disease was refractory, from a patient treated with antithyroid drugs. These receptors were taken from a woman between 40 and 50 years old with Graves disease.

The table lists this clonotype with a few counts. The genes are TRBV20-1 and TRBJ2-2; D may match TRBD1 or TRBD2 (5 bases each). V lost 1 base and J 2 bases, leaving 14 bases between the germline ends. CDR3 size: 16 residues. CDR1 is DFQATT, CDR2 SNEGSKA, per germline (reference sequence). The CDR3 DNA reads TGCAGTGCTAGAGTATGGGGGAGAGGTAACACCGGGGAGCTGTTTTTT. The encoded protein is CSARVWGRGNTGELFF.

The chain combines TRBV27 with TRBJ2-7; no definite D call. The V end lost 8 bases, the J end lost 0 bases, and 14 bases lay between the germline ends. Germline CDR1 reads MNHEY; CDR2 reads SMNVEV (reference sequence). The CDR3 totals 14 residues. CDR3 sequence: CASRPSRRSYEQYF. The CDR3 DNA reads as TGTGCCAGCCGACCATCCAGGCGCTCCTACGAGCAGTACTTC.

As for this clonotype: A much more abundant neighbour one base away suggests this may be a read error. CDR3 sequence (DNA): TGTGCCAGCAACGGTCCAGGGTGGGTGACCCAGTACTTC. Translating it yields CASNGPGWVTQYF. The chain links TRBV6-2 or TRBV6-3 to TRBJ2-5; a possible D gene is TRBD1 (5 bases). Germline V gene sequence: CDR1 MNHEY, CDR2 SVGEGT. The CDR3 sequence is 13 residues long. Trimming stripped 7 bases from V and 7 bases from J, with 16 bases between.

This clonotype was seen at least ten times. This sequence joins TRBV5-1 and TRBJ2-4, with 7 positions matching TRBD1. V lost 5 bases to trimming and J lost 6 bases; unmatched junction nucleotides: 5. CDR1 is SGHRS and CDR2 is YFSETQ in the germline V gene. This CDR3 region has 13 residues. The CDR3 is CASSYTGVNIQYF. As DNA, the CDR3 is TGCGCCAGCAGTTATACAGGGGTAAACATTCAGTACTTC.

This chain joins TRBV2 and TRBJ1-2, with unresolved D. This CDR3 spans 13 amino acids. Germline CDR1 and CDR2: SNHLY and FYNNEI. Trimming removed 7 bases from V and 2 bases from J, with 11 bases in between. The CDR3 is CASNSDGNYGYTF. DNA of the CDR3: TGTGCCAGCAACAGCGACGGGAACTATGGCTACACCTTC.

V usage is TRBV7-9 and J usage is TRBJ1-5, with no clear D. The CDR3 covers 12 residues. Trimming cost V 5 bases and J 9 bases, with 11 bases left between them. CDR1 and CDR2 from the germline V gene are SEHNR and FQNEAQ (reference sequence). The DNA for the CDR3 is TGTGCCAGCAGCCACGGAAGTTCGCCCCAGCATTTT. Its protein product is CASSHGSSPQHF.

This clonotype has a count of ten or more. V is TRBV28 and J is TRBJ1-1; D is unresolved. Germline V gives CDR1 MDHEN, CDR2 SYDVKM. The CDR3 has 14 amino acids. Trimming took 0 bases from V and 3 from J, leaving 8 bases between them. CDR3 amino acids: CASSLWRVDTEAFF. The CDR3 region has the DNA TGTGCCAGCAGTTTATGGAGGGTGGACACTGAAGCTTTCTTT.

The chain recombines TRBV6-2 or TRBV6-3 with TRBJ1-1; maybe TRBD1 (5 bases). This CDR3 is built from 13 residues. V dropped 7 bases and J dropped 6 bases, with 15 bases sitting between them. Germline values: CDR1 MNHEY, CDR2 SVGEGT. The CDR3 sequence is CASTEGATPEAFF. The CDR3 DNA is TGTGCCAGCACGGAAGGGGCTACCCCTGAAGCTTTCTTT.

The count of this clonotype is one. A far larger clone is one nucleotide away, so this likely arose from a read error. V usage is TRBV2 and J usage is TRBJ2-5; the match to TRBD2 covers 7 bases. Per germline, CDR1 SNHLY and CDR2 FYNNEI. The CDR3 has 14 amino acids. The CDR3 is CASSQGLYQETQCF. CDR3 DNA sequence: TGTGCCAGCAGCCAGGGACTATATCAAGAGACCCAGTGCTTC.

The table lists this clonotype with many counts. The chain joins TRBV29-1 to TRBJ1-4, with 7 bases identical to TRBD1. The CDR3 consists of 12 residues. Germline lookup yields CDR1 SQVTM and CDR2 ANQGSEA. Unmatched junction bases numbered 1, after V lost 7 bases and J lost 2 bases. The CDR3 DNA is TGCAGCGGCAGGGGGACTAATGAAAAACTGTTTTTT. Translated: CSGRGTNEKLFF.

In its sample, this clonotype was seen a few times. The genes are TRBV30 and TRBJ2-7, with no clear D. The CDR3 runs 14 residues. Germline V lookup: CDR1 GTSNPN, CDR2 SVGIG (reference sequence). V lost 0 bases and J 4 bases, leaving 13 bases between the germline ends. The CDR3 loop is CAWSVLGRAYEQYF. The CDR3 coding sequence is TGTGCCTGGAGTGTACTTGGCAGAGCGTACGAGCAGTACTTC.

This clonotype was detected many times. The CDR3 DNA reads TGTGCCAGCAGTTTCCCACAGGGGGCGAGCGGTGAAAAACTGTTTTTT. It translates to CASSFPQGASGEKLFF. The chain is built from TRBV28 and TRBJ1-4, with 9 bases identical to TRBD1. J was trimmed by 7 bases and V by 3 bases; bases with no gene match: 9. CDR3 length equals 16 residues. CDR1 and CDR2 from the germline V gene are MDHEN and SYDVKM.

In regard to this clonotype: A read error may produce the germline difference seen at one junction end. The J gene is TRBJ2-2, the V gene TRBV11-2; 10 nucleotides line up with TRBD2. Germline CDR1 reads SGHAT; CDR2 reads FQNNGV. The CDR3 consists of 20 residues. CDR3: CASSLDTGHKSSGSSGELFF. CDR3 DNA: TGTGCCAGCAGCCTAGATACGGGACACAAATCTAGCGGGAGTTCCGGGGAGCTGTTTTTT.